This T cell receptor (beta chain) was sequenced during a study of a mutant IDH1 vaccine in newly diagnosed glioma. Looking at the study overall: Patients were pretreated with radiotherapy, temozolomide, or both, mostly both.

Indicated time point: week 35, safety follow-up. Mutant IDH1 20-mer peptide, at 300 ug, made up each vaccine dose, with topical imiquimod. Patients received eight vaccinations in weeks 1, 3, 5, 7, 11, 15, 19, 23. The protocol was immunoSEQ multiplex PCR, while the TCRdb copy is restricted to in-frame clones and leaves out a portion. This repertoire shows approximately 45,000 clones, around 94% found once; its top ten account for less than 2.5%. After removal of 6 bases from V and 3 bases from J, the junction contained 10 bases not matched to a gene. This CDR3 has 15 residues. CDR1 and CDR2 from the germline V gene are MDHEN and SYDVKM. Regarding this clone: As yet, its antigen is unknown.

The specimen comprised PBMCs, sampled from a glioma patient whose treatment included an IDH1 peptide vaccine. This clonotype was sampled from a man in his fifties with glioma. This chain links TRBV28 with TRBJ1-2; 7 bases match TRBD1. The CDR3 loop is CASSTVDREYYGYTF. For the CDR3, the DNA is TGTGCCAGCAGCACCGTTGACAGGGAATACTATGGCTACACCTTC.